This T cell receptor (beta chain) was documented in a study of T cell responses to AZD1222 COVID-19 vaccine. To note about this clone: The antigen is undetermined.

Study-level findings and limits: Distributed over spike, vaccine-associated CD4 TCRs predominated at 160-218 and 743-854. Clonal diversity may have been underestimated in mostly white British donors. Baseline serostatus was positive in only six or seven AZD1222 recipients.

Clones were sequenced by immunoSEQ multiplex PCR, and TCRdb holds only the in-frame ones, with some missing. The profile shows fewer than 85,000 clones, roughly 89% of them singletons. Combined were second doses at about 4 or about 12 weeks. The specimen comprised peripheral blood, sampled 28 days after the second AZD1222 dose. The sequence was obtained from an adult who received the AZD1222 COVID-19 vaccine.

The CDR3 DNA follows: TGTGCCAGCAGCAAAAGGTTAGCCGGGGAGCTGTTTTTT. Amino acid sequence: CASSKRLAGELFF. This chain joins TRBV3-1 (or the pseudogene TRBV3-2) and TRBJ2-2; no definite D call. The V end lost 5 bases, the J end lost 6 bases, and 10 bases lay between the germline ends. CDR3 size: 13 residues. Germline loops: CDR1 LGHDT, CDR2 YNNKEL (reference sequence).